One and the same sample provided the 21 T cell receptor beta chains below, sequenced in a study of human T cells and chemical hapten exposure. Sample time point: patch test 1, 2 weeks after DPC sensitization. Treatment meaning: therapeutic diphenylcyclopropenone sensitization with weekly scalp DPC. TCRdb recomputed calls from the RACE reads with MiXCR, one row per CDR3 protein. The table has tens of thousands of distinct CDR3 sequences, roughly 12% seen once; the top ten hold 3.5%. The specimen comprised whole blood, sampled in connection with sensitization to the hapten diphenylcyclopropenone (DPC). The receptors were gathered from a woman aged 60-70 years with alopecia areata. Some clones in this sample may be carry-over from other donors' samples.

This clonotype showed up many times. The rearrangement joins TRBV3-1 to TRBJ2-7; D unresolved. This CDR3 region has 13 residues. Germline V gene lookup returns CDR1 LGHDT and CDR2 YNNKEL (reference sequence). The ends were cut back, 4 bases at V and 7 bases at J, with 14 bases in the middle. The CDR3, as DNA: TGTGCCAGCAGCCCTCCGGCCGCCGCGGAGCAGTACTTC. Amino acids: CASSPPAAAEQYF.

The V call is TRBV7-9, the J call TRBJ2-7; D might be TRBD1 (6 bases). Germline CDR1 SEHNR, CDR2 FQNEAQ (reference sequence). The CDR3 spans 12 residues. V was trimmed by 5 bases and J by 7 bases, leaving 12 bases between them. The CDR3 loop is CASSHTGSEQYF. The CDR3 DNA follows: TGTGCCAGCAGCCATACAGGGTCTGAGCAGTACTTC.

This clonotype was counted many times. The gene calls are TRBV27 and TRBJ2-2; possible D gene TRBD2, 6 bases. Trimming shortened V by 6 bases and J by 5 bases, and 13 bases separated the two germline ends. Germline V gives CDR1 MNHEY, CDR2 SMNVEV (reference sequence). CDR3 size: 14 residues. DNA for the CDR3: TGTGCCAGCAGGGCTAGCGTAGTAACCGGGGAGCTGTTTTTT. Protein sequence: CASRASVVTGELFF.

The chain employs TRBV7-9 and TRBJ2-1; no clear D gene. CDR1 SEHNR and CDR2 FQNEAQ come from the germline V gene (reference sequence). CDR3 size: 12 residues. V was clipped by 1 base and J by 8 bases, with 6 bases between them. The CDR3 nucleotides read TGTGCCAGCAGCTTAGTGGTCTATGAGCAGTTCTTC. The encoded protein is CASSLVVYEQFF.

This clonotype appeared a few times. The rearrangement links TRBV12-3 or TRBV12-4 to TRBJ1-2; TRBD1 aligns across 7 bases. This CDR3 contains 15 residues. V gave up 5 bases and J gave up 4 bases; unmatched junction bases: 10. The CDR3 nucleotides are TGTGCCAGCAGTGCCCGACAGGGTTCAGCCTATGGCTACACCTTC. Translation: CASSARQGSAYGYTF.

This clonotype was recorded once. V is TRBV12-3 or TRBV12-4 and J is TRBJ1-5, with D uncertain. Trimming left V 1 base short and J 4 bases short, with 11 bases between. CDR3 length equals 15 residues. DNA of the CDR3: TGTGCCAGCAGTTTAGAACTCAACGCGAATCAGCCCCAGCATTTT. As protein: CASSLELNANQPQHF.

The sample holds many counts of this clonotype. The chain uses TRBV29-1 and TRBJ1-1; D is undetermined. Germline lookup yields CDR1 SQVTM and CDR2 ANQGSEA. With 6 bases removed from V and 3 bases from J, the gap between germline ends came to 5 bases. The length of the CDR3 is 10 residues. In nucleotides, the CDR3 is TGCAGCGTGGCAGACACTGAAGCTTTCTTT. Protein product: CSVADTEAFF. Based on the CDR3 plus reference TRBV29-1 and TRBJ1-1, the full variable domain is SAVISQKPSRDICQRGTSLTIQCQVDSQVTMMFWYRQQPGQSLTLIATANQGSEATYESGFVIDKFPISRPNLTFSTLTVSNMSPEDSSIYLCSVADTEAFFGQGTRLTVV.

The table lists this clonotype with many counts. The CDR3 reads CASSRWASVGVKNIQYF. CDR3 coding DNA: TGTGCCAGCAGCCGTTGGGCATCCGTAGGGGTGAAAAACATTCAGTACTTC. V usage is TRBV3-1 and J usage is TRBJ2-4, with a weak D call TRBD1 (5 bases). V shed 4 bases and J shed 4 bases, with 20 bases lying between them. The CDR3 consists of 17 residues. The V gene's germline CDR1 is LGHDT and CDR2 YNNKEL (reference sequence).

This clonotype has just a few counts. This chain uses TRBV7-2 with TRBJ2-4, with D unclear. Germline CDR1 and CDR2: SGHTA and FQGNSA. The CDR3 runs to 13 residues. V lost 5 bases to trimming and J lost 1 base, with 6 bases between them. CDR3 bases: TGTGCCAGCAGCCCCAGGGCCAAAAACATTCAGTACTTC. Encoded protein: CASSPRAKNIQYF.

The table lists this clonotype with many counts. This chain links TRBV6-6 with TRBJ1-1; no reliable D call. Trimming cost V 3 bases and J 0 bases, with 5 bases left between them. Germline CDR1 reads MNHNY; CDR2 reads SVGAGI (reference sequence). The CDR3 runs 13 residues. The chain's CDR3 is CASSYRVNTEAFF. In DNA form, the CDR3 reads TGTGCCAGCAGTTATAGGGTGAACACTGAAGCTTTCTTT.

The chain combines TRBV3-1 with TRBJ2-5; D unresolved. The CDR3 extends over 18 amino acids. CDR1 and CDR2 (germline): LGHDT, YNNKEL (reference sequence). The germline V and J ends were trimmed by 0 bases and 5 bases, with 22 bases remaining between them. In nucleotides, the CDR3 is TGTGCCAGCAGCCAAGATAGGCTCGAGGTCAGGCCGGGTGAGACCCAGTACTTC. It translates to CASSQDRLEVRPGETQYF.

This clonotype was seen many times. This chain connects TRBV15 to TRBJ2-7, with a possible D match to TRBD2 (5 bases). The CDR3 loop spans 15 amino acids. Germline assignment: CDR1 LNHNV and CDR2 YYDKDF (reference sequence). The V gene lost 0 bases and the J gene lost 6 bases, with 15 bases spanning the gap. The CDR3 region has the DNA TGTGCCACCAGCAGAGATCTTGGGGTAGGAGGCGAGCAGTACTTC. It codes for CATSRDLGVGGEQYF.

This clonotype has only a few counts. This sequence joins TRBV29-1 and TRBJ2-5, with no clear D. The CDR3 contains 10 residues. V was cut by 6 bases and J by 5 bases, with 7 bases left in between. From germline, CDR1 is SQVTM and CDR2 ANQGSEA. CDR3 sequence: CSVAVETQYF. In nucleotides, the CDR3 is TGCAGCGTGGCGGTTGAGACCCAGTACTTC.

This chain links TRBV11-1 with TRBJ2-2; 7 bases are a match to TRBD2. The CDR3 consists of 15 residues. The germline V gene has CDR1 SGHAT and CDR2 FQDESV (reference sequence). With 3 bases clipped from V and 1 base from J, the junction kept 2 bases outside the gene matches. The CDR3 coding sequence is TGTGCCAGCAGCTTTCCGGGGGGGAACACCGGGGAGCTGTTTTTT. Translating gives CASSFPGGNTGELFF.

The chain links TRBV4-1 to TRBJ2-2; the D gene is possibly TRBD2 (5 bases). The CDR3 is 20 amino acids. Deletions cut 0 bases from V and 1 base from J, with 21 bases between. The germline gives CDR1 MGHRA, CDR2 YSYEKL. DNA of the CDR3: TGCGCCAGCAGCCAAGATTGGGAGTTGACCTGGACGGGGAACACCGGGGAGCTGTTTTTT. As protein: CASSQDWELTWTGNTGELFF.

This clonotype was detected ten times or more. The CDR3 DNA is TGCAGTTTTTCCGGAGGGGTCACAGATACGCAGTATTTT. It translates to CSFSGGVTDTQYF. The chain recombines TRBV20-1 with TRBJ2-3, with D perhaps matching TRBD2 (6 bases). The CDR3 has 13 amino acids. Per germline, CDR1 DFQATT and CDR2 SNEGSKA (reference sequence). V was pared by 8 bases and J by 2 bases, with 14 bases between.

Only a few counts were recorded for this clonotype. This chain links TRBV12-3 or TRBV12-4 with TRBJ1-2; perhaps TRBD1 as D (5 bases). This CDR3 is 15 amino acids long. Trimming left V 1 base short and J 0 bases short, with 9 bases between. CDR3 residues: CASSLGTRTNYGYTF. For the CDR3, the DNA is TGTGCCAGCAGTTTAGGGACAAGAACTAACTATGGCTACACCTTC.

This chain links TRBV5-1 with TRBJ1-1; no clear D. V lost 0 bases and J 1 base, leaving 10 bases between the germline ends. CDR3 length: 15 residues. Germline CDR1 is SGHRS and CDR2 is YFSETQ. The CDR3 loop reads CASSLAEGRNTEAFF. DNA for the CDR3: TGCGCCAGCAGCTTGGCCGAGGGCCGGAACACTGAAGCTTTCTTT.

This clonotype was seen many times. This chain links TRBV29-1 with TRBJ1-1, with 8 nucleotides matching TRBD1. V shed 7 bases, J shed 7 bases, and the junction held 8 bases outside the gene matches. The CDR3 loop spans 12 amino acids. Germline V lookup: CDR1 SQVTM, CDR2 ANQGSEA. In DNA, the CDR3 is TGCAGCGCCCGAATTGGACAGGGTGAAGCTTTCTTT. Protein product: CSARIGQGEAFF.

This chain joins TRBV10-3 and TRBJ2-3; 9 bases align to TRBD2. Germline CDR1 and CDR2: ENHRY and SYGVKD. Unmatched junction bases numbered 5, after V lost 10 bases and J lost 6 bases. The CDR3 runs 12 residues. For the CDR3, the DNA is TGTGCCAATAGCGGGGGAGGTGATACGCAGTATTTT. Protein product: CANSGGGDTQYF.

With regard to this clonotype: This may be a read error, as it is one base from a much larger clone. This sequence joins TRBV18 and TRBJ2-7; weak D call: TRBD2 (5 bases). The CDR3 contains 13 residues. The germline V gene has CDR1 KGHSH and CDR2 LQKENI. CDR3 sequence (DNA): TGTGCCAGCTCACCACGGGCAGACTACGTGCAGTACTTC. This translates into CASSPRADYVQYF.